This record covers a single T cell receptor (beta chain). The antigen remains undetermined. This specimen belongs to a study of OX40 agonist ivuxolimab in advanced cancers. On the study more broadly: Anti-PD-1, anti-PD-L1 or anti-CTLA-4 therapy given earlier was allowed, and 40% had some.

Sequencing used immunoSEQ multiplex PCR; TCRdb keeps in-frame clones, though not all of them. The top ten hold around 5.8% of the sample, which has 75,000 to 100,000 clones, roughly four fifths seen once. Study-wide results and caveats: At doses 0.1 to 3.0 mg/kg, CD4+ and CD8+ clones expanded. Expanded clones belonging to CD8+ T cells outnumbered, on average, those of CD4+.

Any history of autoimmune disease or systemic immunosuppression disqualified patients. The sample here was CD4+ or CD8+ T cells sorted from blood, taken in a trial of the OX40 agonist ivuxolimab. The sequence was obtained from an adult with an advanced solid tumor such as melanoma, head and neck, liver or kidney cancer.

CDR3 loop: CASRDPRTGSEAFF. CDR3 DNA sequence: TGTGCCAGCAGGGACCCCCGGACAGGGTCTGAAGCTTTCTTT. The chain couples TRBV2 to TRBJ1-1, with TRBD1 identical over 8 bases. The CDR3 spans 14 residues. Germline CDR1 SNHLY, CDR2 FYNNEI. J was trimmed by 6 bases and V by 6 bases; bases with no gene match: 9.